This entry is about one TCR beta chain. Its specificity is unknown. These data belong to a study of blood T cells in healthy people across ages. Across the study: In model experiments, template switching was able to capture about one barcoded beta molecule for every two T cells that were present. Overall study results and limits: Any changes in expanded clonotypes were possibly confounded, as donor CMV status remained unknown. The recorded TCR beta diversity per million T cells decreased in a roughly linear manner with age.

A second PCR of about 7 to 12 cycles used a sample-barcoded 5' primer and a J-beta primer mix. Each CDR3 protein gets one entry after TCRdb re-called the 5' RACE reads with MiXCR. The table shows 850,000 to 950,000 distinct CDR3 sequences, with 25% to 30% occurring only once. The sample comprised blood. The TCR sequence derives from a woman aged 80 or over in good health.

This chain's CDR3 is CASSSGQGEGTGELFF. For the CDR3, the DNA is TGTGCCAGCAGCTCTGGACAGGGGGAGGGCACCGGGGAGCTGTTTTTT. The chain carries TRBV7-2 and TRBJ2-2; 10 bases map to TRBD1. The trim removed 4 bases at V and 4 bases at J, leaving 6 bases unmatched. CDR1 is SGHTA and CDR2 is FQGNSA in the germline V gene. This CDR3 has 16 amino acids.